The rows below give T cell receptor beta chains drawn from one sample of a study of blood T cell repertoires in COVID-19. TCRdb's table, derived via immunoSEQ multiplex PCR, lists solely in-frame clones and lacks some. In the table there are 200,000 or so clones, over 75% of which are singletons. Input material: peripheral blood. The origin of the receptors is a man between 40 and 49 years old with active or convalescent COVID-19. CDR3s include the opening cysteine and the closing phenylalanine or tryptophan. The D gene is left open where the match is weak. Clone size is shown for a subset of rows, as once, few, many or a class of expanded clone.

TRBJ2-2 | TRBV10-3 | once | . | TGTGCCATCAGTGATCGGGGGTACGGCGGGGAGCTGTTTTTT | CAISDRGYGGELFF
TRBJ2-7 | TRBV4-1 | . | TRBD2 | TGCGCCAGCAGCTACCGTGCGGGGACTAACTCCTACGAGCAGTACTTC | CASSYRAGTNSYEQYF
TRBJ2-5 | TRBV29-1 | . | . | TGCAGCGGGGGCAGGGGAGAGACCCAGTACTTC | CSGGRGETQYF
TRBJ2-2 | TRBV5-1 | . | . | TGCGCCAGCAGTCCGGGGGGCGGCGGGGAGCTGTTTTTT | CASSPGGGGELFF
TRBJ1-4 | TRBV19 | . | . | TGTGCCAGTAGTATGGTTTGGGGCCGTGAAAAACTGTTTTTT | CASSMVWGREKLFF
TRBJ2-5 | TRBV5-4 | . | . | TGTGCCAGCAGCTTTGCGCTCCAAATTGAGACCCAGTACTTC | CASSFALQIETQYF
TRBJ2-3 | TRBV9 | . | TRBD2 | TGTGCCAGCAGCGTAAACTTAGCGGGGGGAAGCACAGATACGCAGTATTTT | CASSVNLAGGSTDTQYF
TRBJ1-1 | TRBV7-9 | few | TRBD1 | TGTGCCAGCAGCTTAAGGGGGACAGGGGGTTACCCCACTGAAGCTTTCTTT | CASSLRGTGGYPTEAFF
TRBJ2-7 | TRBV28 | . | TRBD2 | TGTGCCAGCAGTTTTTTCCCTCCCGGACTAGACAGCCTCTACGAGCAGTACTTC | CASSFFPPGLDSLYEQYF
TRBJ1-6 | TRBV2 | . | TRBD1 | TGTGCCAGCAGGGTACAGGGGTTAAGTAATTCACCCCTCCACTTT | CASRVQGLSNSPLHF
TRBJ2-7 | TRBV9 | . | . | TGTGCCAGCAGCGTAGTCGACAGACCTTCCTACGAGCAGTACTTC | CASSVVDRPSYEQYF
TRBJ2-5 | TRBV19 | . | TRBD1 | TGTGCCAGTAAGGGACAGGATCGCGGACGGGAGACCCAGTACTTC | CASKGQDRGRETQYF
TRBJ1-5 | TRBV3-1/TRBV3-2 | few | TRBD1 | TGTGCCAGCAGCCCGTTGACAGGGGGCAATCAGCCCCAGCATTTT | CASSPLTGGNQPQHF
TRBJ2-7 | TRBV28 | . | TRBD1 | TGTGCCAGCAGTTCCCGGGACAGGTCCTACGAGCAGTACTTC | CASSSRDRSYEQYF
TRBJ2-7 | TRBV4-2 | . | . | TGTGCCAGCAGCCAAGAAGCATCCGAGGGATCCCTCTACGAGCAGTACTTC | CASSQEASEGSLYEQYF
TRBJ2-6 | TRBV2 | . | . | TGTGCCAGCCAGATCTCTGGGGCCAACGTCCTGACTTTC | CASQISGANVLTF
TRBJ1-5 | TRBV28 | once | TRBD1 | TGTGCCAGCAGTCCTGGGACAGGGAATCAGCCCCAGCATTTT | CASSPGTGNQPQHF
TRBJ2-2 | TRBV9 | . | . | TGTGCCAGCAGCCCATGGACAGTGAACACCGGGGAGCTGTTTTTT | CASSPWTVNTGELFF
TRBJ2-2 | TRBV5-4 | . | TRBD1 | TGTGCCAGCGGGCTACGACAGGGGAACACCGGGGAGCTGTTTTTT | CASGLRQGNTGELFF
TRBJ1-5 | TRBV19 | . | TRBD1 | TGTGCCAGTGGACAGGGAGGCAATCAGCCCCAGCATTTT | CASGQGGNQPQHF
TRBJ2-3 | TRBV19 | . | TRBD2 | TGTGCCAGTAGCCCAATGGGTAAGCGGGGGGCGCTGAGCACAGATACGCAGTATTTT | CASSPMGKRGALSTDTQYF
TRBJ2-1 | TRBV11-2 | once | TRBD2 | TGTGCCAGCAGCCAGGAACTAGCGGGGTACTACAATGAGCAGTTCTTC | CASSQELAGYYNEQFF
TRBJ2-5 | TRBV5-1 | . | TRBD2 | TGCGCCAGCAGCTCGCGGGGGGGCGGGACCATCGTGGAGACCCAGTACTTC | CASSSRGGGTIVETQYF
TRBJ2-5 | TRBV5-1 | . | . | TGCGCCAGCAGCCCCCCGGCGGGTCGGGACCAAGAGACCCAGTACTTC | CASSPPAGRDQETQYF
TRBJ2-7 | TRBV4-1 | . | TRBD1 | TGCGCCAGCAGCCAAGAGCGGGACAGGGGTTCGGGCTACGAGCAGTACTTC | CASSQERDRGSGYEQYF
TRBJ1-1 | TRBV14 | . | . | TGTGCCAGCAGCCAAGATCTCGGTATGAACACTGAAGCTTTCTTT | CASSQDLGMNTEAFF
TRBJ2-7 | TRBV5-1 | . | TRBD2 | TGCGCCAGCAAATATAAACCGGGACTAGAGAGCTACGAGCAGTACTTC | CASKYKPGLESYEQYF
TRBJ1-1 | TRBV6-1 | . | . | TGTGCCAGCAGTGAAGGGGCAGAAAACACTGAAGCTTTCTTT | CASSEGAENTEAFF
TRBJ2-7 | TRBV3-1/TRBV3-2 | . | . | TGTGCCAGCAGCCAAGGAGGAGAGACAGGATACTTC | CASSQGGETGYF
TRBJ2-7 | TRBV11-2 | . | . | TGTGCCAGCAGCTTAGAACAGGGACCCTACGAGCAGTACTTC | CASSLEQGPYEQYF
TRBJ2-2 | TRBV19 | . | . | TGTGCCAGTAGTATAGGGTCAGAAACCGGGGAGCTGTTTTTT | CASSIGSETGELFF
TRBJ1-1 | TRBV2 | . | . | TGTGCCAGCAGTGAAAACGGTATGATGAACACTGAAGCTTTCTTT | CASSENGMMNTEAFF
TRBJ1-1 | TRBV30 | . | . | TGTGCCTGGGGCGGGGCCATATTGGCTGAAGCTTTCTTT | CAWGGAILAEAFF
TRBJ2-5 | TRBV18 | . | TRBD2 | TGTGCCAGCTCACCCCAGGGACTAGCGGGGGCCGGAGAGACCCAGTACTTC | CASSPQGLAGAGETQYF
TRBJ2-5 | TRBV4-1 | . | . | TGCGCCAGCAGCCAAGATGTGACAGGTCCCTTCCAAGAGACCCAGTACTTC | CASSQDVTGPFQETQYF
TRBJ1-1 | TRBV28 | . | . | TGTGCCAGCAGTTTATCACAGAGAATGAACACTGAAGCTTTCTTT | CASSLSQRMNTEAFF
TRBJ2-5 | TRBV7-8 | . | . | TGTGCCAGCAGCTCCCACTTTGGCGGCCTCCAAGAGACCCAGTACTTC | CASSSHFGGLQETQYF
TRBJ2-5 | TRBV6-2/TRBV6-3 | . | . | TGTGCCAGCAGTTACTTAGCCCGGGTCTACCAAGAGACCCAGTACTTC | CASSYLARVYQETQYF
TRBJ2-7 | TRBV4-2 | . | . | TGTGCCAGCAGCGACGGGGATTCCTACGAGCAGTACTTC | CASSDGDSYEQYF
TRBJ2-3 | TRBV6-5 | . | . | TGTGCCAACTTTCCAGGGATCACAGATACGCAGTATTTT | CANFPGITDTQYF
TRBJ2-2 | TRBV11-2 | . | . | TGTGCCAGCAGCCTCACTGCTTCTACCGGGGAGCTGTTTTTT | CASSLTASTGELFF
TRBJ2-1 | TRBV3-1/TRBV3-2 | . | TRBD2 | TGTGCCAGCAGCTCAACCGGACTAGCGGGGGGCAGCCACAATGAGCAGTTCTTC | CASSSTGLAGGSHNEQFF
TRBJ2-2 | TRBV3-1/TRBV3-2 | . | . | TGTGCCAGCAGCGAGCTAACGGGGGCCGGGGAGCTGTTTTTT | CASSELTGAGELFF
TRBJ2-2 | TRBV5-1 | . | TRBD1 | TGCGCCAGCAGCTTGACCGGGACAGGGGGCTCCGGGGAGCTGTTTTTT | CASSLTGTGGSGELFF